Shown below are 20 T cell receptor beta chains from a single sample sequenced in a study of post-analysis software for immune sequencing data. Study-wide points: TRBV segments more frequent in patients than in controls numbered five and included TRBV5-6, TRBV5-1 and TRBV20-1.

These TCRs' antigens remain unknown. Built from TCR beta cDNA, the libraries had unique molecular identifiers in them. A single record per CDR3 protein comes from TCRdb applying MiXCR to the PCR reads. The data contain approximately 770,000 distinct CDR3 sequences, about 45% of them singletons. The material sequenced was blood. These receptors all come from a girl between 5 and 17 years old with multiple sclerosis.

In regard to this clonotype: The junction shows a germline mismatch at one end, possibly a read error. The genes are TRBV11-1 and TRBJ2-7; 7 nucleotides agree with TRBD1. Germline-derived CDR1 and CDR2 are SGHAT and FQDESV (reference sequence). This CDR3 is built from 15 residues. CDR3 residues: CASSLGSGQSYEQYF. CDR3 sequence (DNA): TGTGCCAGCAGTTTAGGTTCGGGACAGAGCTACGAGCAGTACTTC.

This clonotype appeared a few times. J is TRBJ2-1 and V is TRBV7-9; 11 bases line up with TRBD2. In germline, CDR1 is SEHNR, CDR2 FQNEAQ (reference sequence). The CDR3 is made up of 16 amino acids. V dropped 2 bases and J dropped 4; count of bases not matched to a gene: 4. In DNA form, the CDR3 reads TGTGCCAGCAGCTTAATGGGACTAGCGGAATACAATGAGCAGTTCTTC. As protein: CASSLMGLAEYNEQFF.

This chain links TRBV11-1 with TRBJ1-5; TRBD1 matches at 7 bases. This CDR3 region has 18 residues. V lost 5 bases to trimming and J lost 1 base; unmatched junction nucleotides: 14. CDR1 and CDR2 (germline): SGHAT, FQDESV (reference sequence). CDR3 in amino acids: CASSPRPGGLSSNQPQHF. For the CDR3, the DNA is TGTGCCAGCAGCCCCCGGCCAGGGGGATTAAGCAGCAATCAGCCCCAGCATTTT.

This clonotype was seen only a few times. The chain recombines TRBV6-2 or TRBV6-3 with TRBJ2-7; D is uncertain. The CDR3 sequence is 12 residues long. V dropped 0 bases and J dropped 6 bases, with 6 bases sitting between them. The germline gives CDR1 MNHEY, CDR2 SVGEGT. The CDR3 region has the DNA TGTGCCAGCAGTTACTCTAGGGCCGAGCAGTACTTC. Protein: CASSYSRAEQYF.

As concerns this clonotype: Since a much larger clone is just one base distant, this may be a read error. This chain connects TRBV20-1 to TRBJ2-1; D is perhaps TRBD2 (5 bases). This CDR3 is built from 15 residues. Trimming removed 3 bases from V and 4 bases from J, with 16 bases in between. CDR1 is DFQATT and CDR2 is SNEGSKA in the germline V gene (reference sequence). The CDR3 here is CSASGREEYYNEQFF. The CDR3 DNA is TGCAGTGCTAGTGGGAGAGAAGAGTATTACAATGAGCAGTTCTTC.

In this sample, this clonotype turned up a few times. This chain links TRBV7-9 with TRBJ2-4, with TRBD2 matching 9 bases. The J call may be in error: the DNA end matches TRBJ2-7 better. The CDR3 is made up of 14 amino acids. CDR1 and CDR2 (germline): SEHNR, FQNEAQ (reference sequence). The CDR3 nucleotides read TGTGCCAGCAGCTTAGTTAGCGGGAGAGGCGAGCAGTACTTC. Its translation is CASSLVSGRGEQYF.

V usage is TRBV24-1 and J usage is TRBJ2-1; 12 positions agree with TRBD2. The CDR3 contains 14 residues. V was clipped by 4 bases and J by 9 bases; unmatched bases: 3. Germline lookup yields CDR1 KGHDR and CDR2 SFDVKD. CDR3 loop: CATSELAGGREQFF. The CDR3 DNA is TGTGCCACCAGTGAACTAGCGGGAGGCCGTGAGCAGTTCTTC.

V is TRBV2 and J is TRBJ1-5, with 11 bases matching TRBD1. Trimming took 3 bases from V and 5 from J; bases not matched to a gene: 6. This CDR3 comprises 16 residues. Germline-derived CDR1 and CDR2 are SNHLY and FYNNEI. In nucleotides, the CDR3 is TGTGCCAGCAGTGATTTTGGACAGGGGGCGTATCAGCCCCAGCATTTT. Protein sequence: CASSDFGQGAYQPQHF.

This rearrangement joins TRBV20-1 to TRBJ2-5; 7 positions agree with TRBD2. Germline CDR1 reads DFQATT; CDR2 reads SNEGSKA (reference sequence). There are 15 residues in the CDR3. J lost 1 base, V lost 3 bases, and 8 bases had no gene match. CDR3 nucleotide sequence: TGCAGTGCTAGCGGGAGGTCGACGGGCCAAGAGACCCAGTACTTC. This encodes CSASGRSTGQETQYF.

The rearrangement joins TRBV7-9 to TRBJ2-1; D is unresolved. The CDR3 spans 12 residues. Germline CDR1 is SEHNR and CDR2 is FQNEAQ (reference sequence). The V gene lost 5 bases and the J gene lost 5 bases, with 7 bases spanning the gap. In DNA, the CDR3 is TGTGCCAGCAGCCGGGCCAACAATGAGCAGTTCTTC. Translation: CASSRANNEQFF.

DNA of the CDR3: TGTGCCAGCAGCTATTGGTCCCTGACGGATACGCAGTATTTT. As protein: CASSYWSLTDTQYF. The V call is TRBV7-9, the J call TRBJ2-3; no clear D. CDR3 length: 14 residues. CDR1 is SEHNR, CDR2 FQNEAQ, per germline (reference sequence). Trimming pared 4 bases from V and 6 bases from J, leaving 14 bases between.

V usage is TRBV11-3 and J usage is TRBJ1-2, with 12 bases fitting TRBD1. The CDR3 has 15 amino acids. V shed 5 bases, J shed 3 bases, and the junction held 4 bases outside the gene matches. CDR1 is SGHNT, CDR2 YENEEA, per germline. In DNA form, the CDR3 reads TGTGCCAGCAGCCGGGACAGGGGGCCTGACTATGGCTACACCTTC. Encoded protein: CASSRDRGPDYGYTF.

The chain recombines TRBV27 with TRBJ2-5, with a weak D call TRBD2 (5 bases). The CDR3 runs to 13 residues. V was pared by 5 bases and J by 5 bases, with 12 bases between. Germline-derived CDR1 and CDR2 are MNHEY and SMNVEV (reference sequence). This chain's CDR3 is CASSIAMEETQYF. The CDR3 DNA reads as TGTGCCAGCAGTATAGCGATGGAGGAGACCCAGTACTTC.

This chain connects TRBV9 to TRBJ2-7; D is possibly TRBD2 (6 bases). V was clipped by 2 bases and J by 7 bases, with 25 bases between them. Germline lookup yields CDR1 SGDLS and CDR2 YYNGEE. The CDR3 sequence is 17 residues long. The CDR3 spells CASSVGYQAGGNNEQYF. Written as DNA, the CDR3 is TGTGCCAGCAGCGTCGGGTACCAAGCGGGCGGTAACAATGAGCAGTACTTC.

With regard to this clonotype: A read error may produce the germline difference seen at one junction end. The gene calls are TRBV6-5 and TRBJ2-3; 8 nucleotides agree with TRBD2. The CDR3 has 19 residues. Germline V CDR1 and CDR2: MNHEY, SVGAGI. The CDR3 sequence: CASSYSLKGSGSGTDTQYF. Written as DNA, the CDR3 is TGTGCCAGCAGTTACAGCCTTAAAGGGAGCGGGAGTGGCACGGATACGCAGTATTTT.

This clonotype was counted only a few times. The chain's CDR3 is CASSPRPGGAGVDTDTQYF. In nucleotides, the CDR3 is TGTGCCAGCAGTCCCCGCCCGGGGGGTGCAGGGGTCGATACAGATACGCAGTATTTT. The chain recombines TRBV6-2 or TRBV6-3 with TRBJ2-3; D is possibly TRBD2 (7 bases). This CDR3 is built from 19 residues. The V gene's germline CDR1 is MNHEY and CDR2 SVGEGT. Deletions cut 5 bases from V and 3 bases from J, with 27 bases between.

The genes are TRBV29-1 and TRBJ2-5; D uncertain. V shed 7 bases and J shed 2 bases, with 14 bases lying between them. Per germline, CDR1 SQVTM and CDR2 ANQGSEA. CDR3 length: 13 residues. The CDR3 is CSAHGRLQETQYF. The CDR3 coding sequence is TGCAGCGCCCACGGTAGGCTTCAAGAGACCCAGTACTTC.

The chain uses TRBV6-1 and TRBJ2-1; 7 bases fit TRBD1. V lost 4 bases to trimming and J lost 3 bases; unmatched junction nucleotides: 12. The CDR3 totals 17 residues. Germline-derived CDR1 and CDR2 are MNHNS and SASEGT. CDR3 loop: CASSGAFMTGSYNEQFF. The CDR3 DNA follows: TGTGCCAGCAGTGGTGCCTTTATGACAGGGAGCTACAATGAGCAGTTCTTC.

CDR3 protein: CASSAATGSANTQYF. The DNA of the CDR3 is TGTGCCAGCAGCGCCGCGACAGGGTCGGCAAATACGCAGTATTTT. This rearrangement joins TRBV9 to TRBJ2-3, with 7 bases fitting TRBD1. V shed 3 bases and J 7 bases; nucleotides not matched to a gene: 11. The length of the CDR3 is 15 residues. CDR1 is SGDLS and CDR2 is YYNGEE in the germline V gene.

This clonotype was observed a handful of times. V gene TRBV20-1 combines with J gene TRBJ2-1; 10 positions match TRBD2. V lost 0 bases to trimming and J lost 2 bases; unmatched junction nucleotides: 13. Per germline, CDR1 DFQATT and CDR2 SNEGSKA (reference sequence). The CDR3 covers 19 residues. CDR3 sequence reads: CSARDQPGTSESAYNEQFF. The CDR3 nucleotides read TGCAGTGCTAGAGACCAGCCCGGGACTAGCGAAAGCGCCTACAATGAGCAGTTCTTC.